A single sample is the source of the 8 T cell receptor beta chains below, sequenced in a study of blood T cell repertoires in COVID-19. Only in-frame clones appear in the TCRdb table, and some are missing; sequencing was by immunoSEQ multiplex PCR. The table lists 90,000 to 100,000 clones, roughly 89% of them singletons. Material for sequencing was peripheral blood. Receptors were obtained from a man aged 70-80 years with active or convalescent COVID-19.

The chain employs TRBV21-1 and TRBJ1-2; the tabulated D call, TRBD1, remains unverified against the DNA. TRBV21-1 is a pseudogene locus. CDR3 size: 14 residues. The CDR3 DNA follows: TGTGCCAGCAGAGACAGGGGGCCTAACTATGGCTACACCTTC. Translation gives CASRDRGPNYGYTF.

V is TRBV5-1 and J is TRBJ1-1, with 11 bases matching TRBD1. V was clipped by 4 bases and J by 3 bases; unmatched bases: 5. The germline CDR1 and CDR2 sequences are SGHRS and YFSETQ. This CDR3 is built from 15 residues. CDR3 DNA: TGCGCCAGCAGCGCCGGGACAGGGGGGTACACTGAAGCTTTCTTT. Its translation is CASSAGTGGYTEAFF.

This clone was observed a single time. The genes are TRBV9 and TRBJ1-2; D may be TRBD1 (6 bases). The V gene's germline CDR1 is SGDLS and CDR2 YYNGEE. V lost 3 bases to trimming and J lost 2 bases, with 11 bases between them. The CDR3 loop spans 14 amino acids. CDR3 residues: CASSAITGNYGYTF. As DNA, the CDR3 is TGTGCCAGCAGCGCCATCACAGGGAACTATGGCTACACCTTC.

The chain uses TRBV24-1 and TRBJ2-5, with 11 bases fitting TRBD2. The CDR3 extends over 14 amino acids. V lost 6 bases, J lost 2 bases, and 1 base stayed unmatched. Germline V lookup: CDR1 KGHDR, CDR2 SFDVKD. Written as DNA, the CDR3 is TGTGCCACCAGTCTAGCGGGGGGTCAAGAGACCCAGTACTTC. Its translation: CATSLAGGQETQYF.

This rearrangement joins TRBV7-2 to TRBJ2-2; 9 bases map to TRBD1. This CDR3 spans 15 amino acids. V was clipped by 4 bases and J by 7 bases; unmatched bases: 7. Germline V lookup: CDR1 SGHTA, CDR2 FQGNSA. The CDR3 nucleotides read TGTGCCAGCAGCTCGGGACAGGGAATCATCGGGGAGCTGTTTTTT. Translating gives CASSSGQGIIGELFF.

The chain combines TRBV7-2 with TRBJ2-2; TRBD2 aligns across 10 bases. Looked up from germline, CDR1 is SGHTA and CDR2 is FQGNSA. The CDR3 is made up of 16 amino acids. V lost 2 bases to trimming and J lost 4 bases; unmatched junction nucleotides: 4. CDR3 DNA sequence: TGTGCCAGCAGCTTATCAGCGGGGGGGAGCACCGGGGAGCTGTTTTTT. It encodes CASSLSAGGSTGELFF.

The chain employs TRBV7-3 and TRBJ2-2; D perhaps matches TRBD1 (6 bases). The CDR3 extends over 18 amino acids. Trimming took off 1 base at V and 4 bases at J, with 19 bases between the two ends. Germline CDR1 reads SGHTA; CDR2 reads FQGTGA. The CDR3 coding sequence is TGTGCCAGCAGCTTAATGGGGGACATTTCCCCCCTCACCGGGGAGCTGTTTTTT. It is translated as CASSLMGDISPLTGELFF.

The CDR3 region is CASSQSSGTGVSSNQPQHF. The CDR3 DNA reads as TGTGCCAGCTCCCAAAGTTCTGGGACAGGGGTAAGCAGCAATCAGCCCCAGCATTTT. J is TRBJ1-5 and V is TRBV18; TRBD1 aligns across 10 bases. CDR1 KGHSH and CDR2 LQKENI come from the germline V gene. After removal of 6 bases from V and 1 base from J, the junction contained 15 bases not matched to a gene. This CDR3 has 19 residues.